These 23 T cell receptor beta chains were sequenced from one sample in a study of control samples from healthy donors and cancer patients. Here immunoSEQ multiplex PCR was the method, and the copy in TCRdb shows in-frame clones only, minus some. The profile shows more than 85,000 clones, approximately 90% of them singletons. The sample comprised blood. The receptors shown here come from a human donor in good health. The donor label of this sample is uncertain.

V is TRBV11-2 and J is TRBJ2-1; D gene ambiguous. V dropped 2 bases and J dropped 10 bases, with 12 bases sitting between them. Germline values: CDR1 SGHAT, CDR2 FQNNGV. The CDR3 consists of 13 residues. CDR3 sequence: CASSLHELREQFF. The CDR3 bases are TGTGCCAGCAGCTTACACGAGTTGAGGGAGCAGTTCTTC. Filled out from reference TRBV11-2 and TRBJ2-1, the complete variable domain reads EAGVAQSPRYKIIEKRQSVAFWCNPISGHATLYWYQQILGQGPKLLIQFQNNGVVDDSQLPKDRFSAERLKGVDSTLKIQPAKLEDSAVYLCASSLHELREQFFGPGTRLTVL.

The chain carries TRBV3-1 (or the pseudogene TRBV3-2) and TRBJ2-1; D is ambiguous. This CDR3 has 15 amino acids. Germline CDR1 and CDR2: LGHDT and YNNKEL (reference sequence). The germline V and J ends were trimmed by 0 bases and 5 bases, with 11 bases remaining between them. CDR3 coding DNA: TGTGCCAGCAGCCAAGATTGGGCAGTAGACAATGAGCAGTTCTTC. Its translation: CASSQDWAVDNEQFF.

This clone was counted once. This rearrangement joins TRBV23-1 to TRBJ1-3; D perhaps matches TRBD1 (5 bases). TRBV23-1 is an ORF for which the function is uncertain. This CDR3 spans 17 amino acids. V was pared by 2 bases and J by 5 bases, with 19 bases between. CDR3 in DNA: TGCGCCAGCAGTCAAAGGTATGTAGGGGTAAGGAGAAACACCATATATTTT. Protein sequence: CASSQRYVGVRRNTIYF.

This rearrangement joins TRBV9 to TRBJ2-1, with D unclear. V gave up 3 bases and J gave up 3 bases, with 4 bases separating them. The CDR3 loop spans 12 amino acids. CDR1 is SGDLS, CDR2 YYNGEE, per germline. For the CDR3, the DNA is TGTGCCAGCAGCGCAGACTACAATGAGCAGTTCTTC. Translated: CASSADYNEQFF.

This rearrangement joins TRBV7-9 to TRBJ1-1; no clear D gene. This CDR3 has 15 amino acids. Trimming cost V 8 bases and J 5 bases, with 21 bases left between them. The germline V gene has CDR1 SEHNR and CDR2 FQNEAQ (reference sequence). CDR3 nucleotides: TGTGCCAGCCATTCCTACAGCGGTGTAGGTACTGAAGCTTTCTTT. This sequence encodes CASHSYSGVGTEAFF.

The chain employs TRBV9 and TRBJ1-2, with 8 bases that match TRBD1. V dropped 4 bases and J dropped 6; count of bases not matched to a gene: 11. Germline V CDR1 and CDR2: SGDLS, YYNGEE. The length of the CDR3 is 15 residues. CDR3 bases: TGTGCCAGCAGCAATTCCTTGGACAGGGAGAATGGCTACACCTTC. It is translated as CASSNSLDRENGYTF.

The chain has TRBV5-1 and TRBJ1-1; D call uncertain. CDR3 length equals 14 residues. Germline CDR1 reads SGHRS; CDR2 reads YFSETQ. V lost 0 bases and J lost 0, with 6 bases in between. The CDR3 region has the DNA TGCGCCAGCAGCTTGGGGGCCATGAACACTGAAGCTTTCTTT. Amino acids: CASSLGAMNTEAFF.

CDR3 sequence: CASSLDPGSYGYTF. CDR3 bases: TGCGCCAGCAGCCTAGACCCGGGGAGCTATGGCTACACCTTC. The chain combines TRBV5-1 with TRBJ1-2; D unresolved. In germline, CDR1 is SGHRS, CDR2 YFSETQ. Trimming shortened V by 4 bases and J by 4 bases, and 14 bases separated the two germline ends. This CDR3 comprises 14 residues.

The gene calls are TRBV5-5 and TRBJ1-2, with a weak D call TRBD1 (5 bases). There are 13 residues in the CDR3. V dropped 6 bases and J dropped 4 bases, with 13 bases sitting between them. Looked up from germline, CDR1 is SGHKS and CDR2 is YYEKEE (reference sequence). CDR3 DNA sequence: TGTGCCAGCACCCAGGTGGGGGGCTATGGCTACACCTTC. Translated, it gives CASTQVGGYGYTF. Supplemented by reference TRBV5-5 and TRBJ1-2, the full variable domain reads DAGVTQSPTHLIKTRGQQVTLRCSPISGHKSVSWYQQVLGQGPQFIFQYYEKEERGRGNFPDRFSARQFPNYSSELNVNALLLGDSALYLCASTQVGGYGYTFGSGTRLTVV.

A single count supports this clone. V is TRBV28 and J is TRBJ1-5; 8 bases fit TRBD1. Germline V lookup: CDR1 MDHEN, CDR2 SYDVKM. The junction had 13 bases not matched to a gene; V was cut back by 6 bases and J by 0 bases. There are 18 residues in the CDR3. In DNA form, the CDR3 reads TGTGCCAGCAGATTAGTTCTCCCAGGGGGCTTTAGCAATCAGCCCCAGCATTTT. Translated: CASRLVLPGGFSNQPQHF. Full variable domain (rest looked up from reference TRBV28 and TRBJ1-5): DVKVTQSSRYLVKRTGEKVFLECVQDMDHENMFWYRQDPGLGLRLIYFSYDVKMKEKGDIPEGYSVSREKKERFSLILESASTNQTSMYLCASRLVLPGGFSNQPQHFGDGTRLSIL.

CDR3 sequence reads: CASSATGGLDETQYF. The CDR3 bases are TGTGCCAGTAGTGCGACAGGGGGTCTGGATGAGACCCAGTACTTC. The rearrangement uses TRBV19 and TRBJ2-5; 9 bases match TRBD1. The CDR3 covers 15 residues. Trimming took 5 bases from V and 5 from J; bases not matched to a gene: 9. Germline CDR1 and CDR2: LNHDA and SQIVND (reference sequence). Supplemented by reference TRBV19 and TRBJ2-5, the full variable domain reads DGGITQSPKYLFRKEGQNVTLSCEQNLNHDAMYWYRQDPGQGLRLIYYSQIVNDFQKGDIAEGYSVSREKKESFPLTVTSAQKNPTAFYLCASSATGGLDETQYFGPGTRLLVL.

V gene TRBV4-3 combines with J gene TRBJ1-5; D unclear. This CDR3 is 14 amino acids long. Germline V CDR1 and CDR2: LGHNA, YSLEER. V lost 0 bases to trimming and J lost 7 bases, with 10 bases between them. The CDR3 DNA reads as TGCGCCAGCAGCCAAGATCTGGGGATGCAGCCCCAGCATTTT. Its protein is CASSQDLGMQPQHF.

Here the CDR3 DNA reads TGTGCCAGCAGTTTAGCAGGCCTGGCTGGAAACACCATATATTTT. Encoded protein: CASSLAGLAGNTIYF. The chain is built from TRBV27 and TRBJ1-3; D gene ambiguous. This CDR3 spans 15 amino acids. Trimming removed 2 bases at V and 2 bases at J, with 10 bases between. The germline CDR1 and CDR2 sequences are MNHEY and SMNVEV (reference sequence).

The J gene is TRBJ2-1, the V gene TRBV24-1; D is undetermined. Germline CDR1 and CDR2: KGHDR and SFDVKD. V shed 5 bases and J shed 2 bases, with 12 bases lying between them. The CDR3 sequence is 15 residues long. In nucleotides, the CDR3 is TGTGCCACCAGTGCCCCCGTGGGTACCTACAATGAGCAGTTCTTC. Its protein is CATSAPVGTYNEQFF.

The chain carries TRBV11-2 and TRBJ1-1; D is undetermined. Trimming removed 0 bases from V and 1 base from J, with 0 bases in between. Germline loops: CDR1 SGHAT, CDR2 FQNNGV. This CDR3 has 12 residues. This CDR3 is CASSLENTEAFF. The CDR3 nucleotides read TGTGCCAGCAGCTTAGAGAACACTGAAGCTTTCTTT.

The chain has TRBV19 and TRBJ1-1, with a weak D call TRBD1 (5 bases). Trimming stripped 8 bases from V and 10 bases from J, with 20 bases between. Looked up from germline, CDR1 is LNHDA and CDR2 is SQIVND (reference sequence). This CDR3 region has 13 residues. CDR3 loop: CASGFWGGVVAFF. In DNA, the CDR3 is TGTGCCAGTGGATTTTGGGGAGGGGTCGTAGCTTTCTTT.

The chain uses TRBV21-1 and TRBJ2-2; TRBD2 is the table's D call, not checked against the DNA. TRBV21-1 is assigned pseudogene status. This CDR3 is built from 18 residues. CDR3 amino acids: CASSKSPWRGRNTGELFF. The CDR3 nucleotides read TGTGCCAGCAGCAAAAGTCCGTGGAGGGGCCGCAACACCGGGGAGCTGTTTTTT.

This clone was seen only once. The rearrangement uses TRBV3-1 (or the pseudogene TRBV3-2) and TRBJ1-6; D is undetermined. V dropped 1 base and J dropped 9 bases, with 13 bases sitting between them. Germline CDR1 reads LGHDT; CDR2 reads YNNKEL (reference sequence). The CDR3 totals 15 residues. The CDR3: CASSQGFTIASPLHF. CDR3 nucleotide sequence: TGTGCCAGCAGCCAAGGTTTTACCATCGCTTCACCCCTCCACTTT.

This clone has a single count. J is TRBJ2-7 and V is TRBV6-5; maybe TRBD2 (5 bases). V gave up 6 bases and J gave up 0 bases, with 9 bases separating them. The CDR3 extends over 13 amino acids. The germline CDR1 and CDR2 sequences are MNHEY and SVGAGI. The CDR3 bases are TGTGCCAGCAGAGTCCGGGGCTCCTACGAGCAGTACTTC. Residues: CASRVRGSYEQYF.

V gene TRBV27 combines with J gene TRBJ1-3; D not certain. Per germline, CDR1 MNHEY and CDR2 SMNVEV (reference sequence). CDR3 length equals 13 residues. Trimming stripped 0 bases from V and 4 bases from J, with 4 bases between. In DNA, the CDR3 is TGTGCCAGCAGTTTATCCCACGGAAACACCATATATTTT. This codes for CASSLSHGNTIYF.

The J gene is TRBJ2-3, the V gene TRBV15; 9 nucleotides align to TRBD1. Germline CDR1 and CDR2: LNHNV and YYDKDF (reference sequence). This CDR3 is built from 14 residues. Trimming took 2 bases from V and 8 from J; bases not matched to a gene: 5. The CDR3 DNA sequence: TGTGCCACCAGCAGAAAGGACAGGGGAGCTACGCAGTATTTT. It yields the protein CATSRKDRGATQYF.

The chain's CDR3 is CASSLEGGLGGYTF. As DNA, the CDR3 is TGTGCCAGCAGCTTGGAGGGAGGGTTGGGGGGCTACACCTTC. V and J are TRBV5-4 and TRBJ1-2; D is unclear. Trimming pared 0 bases from V and 8 bases from J, leaving 14 bases between. The germline CDR1 and CDR2 sequences are SGHNT and YYREEE (reference sequence). This CDR3 contains 14 residues. Looking up the rest from reference TRBV5-4 and TRBJ1-2 gives the full variable domain: ETGVTQSPTHLIKTRGQQVTLRCSSQSGHNTVSWYQQALGQGPQFIFQYYREEENGRGNFPPRFSGLQFPNYSSELNVNALELDDSALYLCASSLEGGLGGYTFGSGTRLTVV.

V gene TRBV4-1 combines with J gene TRBJ2-5, with TRBD2 as a possible D gene (5 bases). The CDR3 covers 13 residues. Trimming removed 6 bases from V and 2 bases from J, with 10 bases in between. Germline CDR1 MGHRA, CDR2 YSYEKL. DNA for the CDR3: TGCGCCAGCAGAGGAGCGGATCAAGAGACCCAGTACTTC. It codes for CASRGADQETQYF.